Given below is one T cell receptor beta chain in context. Its specificity is unknown. The trim removed 4 bases at V and 14 bases at J, leaving 11 bases unmatched. Germline-derived CDR1 and CDR2 are SGHRS and YFSETQ. This CDR3 is 13 amino acids long. On average, the one heparinised blood draw given by each donor was roughly 100 mL. The data originate from a study of beta chain features in type 1 diabetes. Study findings and constraints: When VDJ junctions were examined, type 1 diabetes patients showed fewer insertions and more deletions. Type 1 diabetes patients showed a moderate but significant shortening of TCRB CDR3s in all four CD4+ subsets.

cDNA synthesis used the whole RNA isolate, giving expressed TCRB sequences. The data were produced by immunoSEQ multiplex PCR, yet TCRdb's version contains in-frame clones alone and is incomplete. The table lists about 340,000 clones, roughly 13% of them singletons. The chain recombines TRBV5-1 with TRBJ1-2, with 10 bases lining up with TRBD1. This TCR was recovered from a woman aged 18 to 35 with type 1 diabetes. Material: naive CD4+ T cells from blood. CDR3 in amino acids: CASSVRDRGASTF. CDR3 in DNA: TGCGCCAGCAGCGTCCGGGACAGGGGCGCGTCTACCTTC.